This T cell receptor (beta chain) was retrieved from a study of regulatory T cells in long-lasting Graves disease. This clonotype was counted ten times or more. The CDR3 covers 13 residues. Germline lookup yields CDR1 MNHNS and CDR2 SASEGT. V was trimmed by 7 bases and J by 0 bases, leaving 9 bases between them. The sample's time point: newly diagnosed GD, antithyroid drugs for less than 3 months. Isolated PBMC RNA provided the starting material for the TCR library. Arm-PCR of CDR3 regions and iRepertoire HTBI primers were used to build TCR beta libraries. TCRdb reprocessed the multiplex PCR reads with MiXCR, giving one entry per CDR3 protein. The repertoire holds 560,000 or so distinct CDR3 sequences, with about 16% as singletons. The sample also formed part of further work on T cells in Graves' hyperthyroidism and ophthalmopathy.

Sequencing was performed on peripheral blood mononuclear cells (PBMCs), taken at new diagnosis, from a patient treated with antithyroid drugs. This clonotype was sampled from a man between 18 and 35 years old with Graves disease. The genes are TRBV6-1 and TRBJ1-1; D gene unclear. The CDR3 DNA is TGTGCCAGCAACTACGCTGTGAACACTGAAGCTTTCTTT. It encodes CASNYAVNTEAFF.